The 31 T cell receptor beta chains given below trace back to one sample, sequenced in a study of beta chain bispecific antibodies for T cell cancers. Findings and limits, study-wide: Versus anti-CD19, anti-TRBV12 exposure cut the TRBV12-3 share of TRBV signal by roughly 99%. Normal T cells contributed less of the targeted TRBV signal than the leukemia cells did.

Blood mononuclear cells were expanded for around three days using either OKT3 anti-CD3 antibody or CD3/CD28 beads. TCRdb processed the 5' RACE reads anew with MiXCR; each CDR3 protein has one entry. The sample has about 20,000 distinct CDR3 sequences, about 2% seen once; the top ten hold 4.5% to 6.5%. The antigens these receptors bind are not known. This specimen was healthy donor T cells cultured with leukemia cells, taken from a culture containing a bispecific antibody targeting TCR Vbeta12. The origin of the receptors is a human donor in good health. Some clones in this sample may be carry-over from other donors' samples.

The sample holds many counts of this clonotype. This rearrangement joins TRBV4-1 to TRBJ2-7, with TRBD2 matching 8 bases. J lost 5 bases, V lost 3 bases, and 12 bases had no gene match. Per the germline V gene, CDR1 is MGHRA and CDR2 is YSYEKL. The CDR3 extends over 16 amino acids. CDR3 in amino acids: CASSQVPSGGLDEQYF. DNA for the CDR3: TGCGCCAGCAGCCAGGTACCCTCGGGGGGGCTAGACGAGCAGTACTTC.

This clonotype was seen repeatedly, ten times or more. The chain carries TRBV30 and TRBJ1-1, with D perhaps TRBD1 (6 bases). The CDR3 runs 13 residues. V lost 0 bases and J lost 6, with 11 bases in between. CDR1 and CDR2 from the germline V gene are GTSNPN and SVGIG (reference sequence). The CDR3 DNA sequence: TGTGCCTGGAGTGTACTTCCAGGGGCTGAAGCTTTCTTT. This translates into CAWSVLPGAEAFF.

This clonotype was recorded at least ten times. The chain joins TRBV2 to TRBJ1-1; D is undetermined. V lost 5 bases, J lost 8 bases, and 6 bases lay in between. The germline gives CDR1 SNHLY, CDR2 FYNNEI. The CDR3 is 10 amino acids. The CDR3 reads CASSLEEAFF. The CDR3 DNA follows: TGTGCCAGCAGTCTTGAAGAAGCTTTCTTT.

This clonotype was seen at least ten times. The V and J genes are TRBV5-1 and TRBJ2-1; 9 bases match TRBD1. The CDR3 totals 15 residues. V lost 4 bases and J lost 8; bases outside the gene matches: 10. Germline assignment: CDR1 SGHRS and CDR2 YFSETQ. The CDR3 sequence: CASSTPGQGFHEQFF. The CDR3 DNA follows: TGCGCCAGCAGCACCCCGGGACAGGGATTTCATGAGCAGTTCTTC.

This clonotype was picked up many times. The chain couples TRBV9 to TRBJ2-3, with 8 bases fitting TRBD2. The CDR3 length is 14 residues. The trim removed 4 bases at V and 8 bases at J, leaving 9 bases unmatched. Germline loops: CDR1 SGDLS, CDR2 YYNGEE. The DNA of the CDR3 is TGTGCCAGCAGCACCGGGACTAGTAGCCCTACGCAGTATTTT. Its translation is CASSTGTSSPTQYF.

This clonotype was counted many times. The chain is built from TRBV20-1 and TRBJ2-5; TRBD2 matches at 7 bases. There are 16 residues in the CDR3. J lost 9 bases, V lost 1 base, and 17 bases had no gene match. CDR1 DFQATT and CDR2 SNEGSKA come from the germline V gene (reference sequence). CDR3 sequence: CSARGDLGLGGSAQYF. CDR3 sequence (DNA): TGCAGTGCTAGAGGGGATCTGGGGCTCGGGGGGTCGGCCCAGTACTTC.

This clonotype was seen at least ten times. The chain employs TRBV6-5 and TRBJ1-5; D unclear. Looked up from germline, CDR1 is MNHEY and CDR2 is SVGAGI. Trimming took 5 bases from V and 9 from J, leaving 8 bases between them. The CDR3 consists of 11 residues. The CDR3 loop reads CASSAGGPQHF. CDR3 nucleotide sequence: TGTGCCAGCAGTGCAGGAGGGCCCCAGCATTTT.

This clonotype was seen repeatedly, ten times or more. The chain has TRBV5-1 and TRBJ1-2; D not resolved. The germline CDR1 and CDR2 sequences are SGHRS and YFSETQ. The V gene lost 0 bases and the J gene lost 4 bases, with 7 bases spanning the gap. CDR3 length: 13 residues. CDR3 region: CASSLEGGYGYTF. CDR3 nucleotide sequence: TGCGCCAGCAGCTTGGAGGGTGGCTATGGCTACACCTTC.

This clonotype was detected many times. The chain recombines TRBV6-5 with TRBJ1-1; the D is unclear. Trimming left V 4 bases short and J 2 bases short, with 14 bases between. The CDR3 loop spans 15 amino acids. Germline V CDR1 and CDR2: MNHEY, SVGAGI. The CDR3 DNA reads TGTGCCAGCAGTTCAACCTGGCAGATCAACACTGAAGCTTTCTTT. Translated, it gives CASSSTWQINTEAFF.

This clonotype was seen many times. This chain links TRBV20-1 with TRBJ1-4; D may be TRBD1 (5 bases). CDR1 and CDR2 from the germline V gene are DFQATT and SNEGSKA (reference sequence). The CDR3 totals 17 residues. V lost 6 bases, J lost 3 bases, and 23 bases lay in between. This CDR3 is CSARVTGTVFPNEKLFF. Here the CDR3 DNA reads TGCAGTGCCCGTGTAACCGGGACCGTATTTCCTAATGAAAAACTGTTTTTT.

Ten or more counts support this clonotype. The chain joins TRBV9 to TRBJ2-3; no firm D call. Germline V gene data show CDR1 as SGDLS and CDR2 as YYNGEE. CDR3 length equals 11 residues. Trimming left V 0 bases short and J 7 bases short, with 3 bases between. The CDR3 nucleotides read TGTGCCAGCAGCGTAGGATATACGCAGTATTTT. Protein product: CASSVGYTQYF.

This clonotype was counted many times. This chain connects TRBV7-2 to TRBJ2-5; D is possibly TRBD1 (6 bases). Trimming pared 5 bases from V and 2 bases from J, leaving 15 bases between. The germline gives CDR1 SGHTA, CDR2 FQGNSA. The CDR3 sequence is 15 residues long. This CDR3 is CASSRPGTPQETQYF. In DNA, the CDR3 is TGTGCCAGCAGCCGACCCGGGACACCGCAAGAGACCCAGTACTTC.

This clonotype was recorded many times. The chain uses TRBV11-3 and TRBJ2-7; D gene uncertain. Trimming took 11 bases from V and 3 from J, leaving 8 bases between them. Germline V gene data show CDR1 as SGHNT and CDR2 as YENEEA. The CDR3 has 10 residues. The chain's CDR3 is CAGTVYEQYF. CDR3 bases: TGTGCCGGCACAGTCTACGAGCAGTACTTC.

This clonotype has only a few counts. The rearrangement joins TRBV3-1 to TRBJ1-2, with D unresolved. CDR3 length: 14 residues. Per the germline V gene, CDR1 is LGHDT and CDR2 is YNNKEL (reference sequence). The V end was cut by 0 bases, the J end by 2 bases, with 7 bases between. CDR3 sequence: CASSQDPGNYGYTF. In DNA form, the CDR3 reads TGTGCCAGCAGCCAAGACCCGGGAAACTATGGCTACACCTTC.

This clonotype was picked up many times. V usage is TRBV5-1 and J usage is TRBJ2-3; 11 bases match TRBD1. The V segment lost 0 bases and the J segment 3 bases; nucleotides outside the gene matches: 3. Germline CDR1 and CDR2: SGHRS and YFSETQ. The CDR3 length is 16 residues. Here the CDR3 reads CASSLEGTGGTDTQYF. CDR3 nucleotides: TGCGCCAGCAGCTTGGAGGGGACAGGGGGGACAGATACGCAGTATTTT.

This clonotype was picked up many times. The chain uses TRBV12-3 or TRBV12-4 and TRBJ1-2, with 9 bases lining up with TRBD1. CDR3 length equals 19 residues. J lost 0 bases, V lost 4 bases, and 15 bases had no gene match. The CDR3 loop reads CASSSTPGQGMGSNYGYTF. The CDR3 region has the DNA TGTGCCAGCAGTTCTACTCCGGGACAGGGTATGGGTTCTAACTATGGCTACACCTTC.

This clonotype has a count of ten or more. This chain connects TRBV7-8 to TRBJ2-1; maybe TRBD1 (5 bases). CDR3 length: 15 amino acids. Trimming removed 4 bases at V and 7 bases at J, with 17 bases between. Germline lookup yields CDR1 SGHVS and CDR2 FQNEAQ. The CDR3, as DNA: TGTGCCAGCAGCTCGAAGCGCGGACATATAAATGAGCAGTTCTTC. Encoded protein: CASSSKRGHINEQFF.

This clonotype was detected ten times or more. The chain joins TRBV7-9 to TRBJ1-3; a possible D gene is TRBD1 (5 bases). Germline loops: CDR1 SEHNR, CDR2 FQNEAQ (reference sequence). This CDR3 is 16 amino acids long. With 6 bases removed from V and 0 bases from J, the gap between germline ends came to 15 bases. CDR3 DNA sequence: TGTGCCAGCAGGGGGGAGGGCGGCTACTCTGGAAACACCATATATTTT. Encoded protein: CASRGEGGYSGNTIYF.

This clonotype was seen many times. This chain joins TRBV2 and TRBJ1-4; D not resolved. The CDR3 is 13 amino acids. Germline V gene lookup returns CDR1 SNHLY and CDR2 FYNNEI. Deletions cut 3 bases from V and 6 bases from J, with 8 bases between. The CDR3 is CASSDKRYEKLFF. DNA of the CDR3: TGTGCCAGCAGTGATAAACGTTATGAAAAACTGTTTTTT.

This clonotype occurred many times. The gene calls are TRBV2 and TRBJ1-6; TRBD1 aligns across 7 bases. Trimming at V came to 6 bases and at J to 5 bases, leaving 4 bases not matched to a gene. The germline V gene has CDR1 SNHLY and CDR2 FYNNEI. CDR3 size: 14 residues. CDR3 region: CASRQQGNNSPLHF. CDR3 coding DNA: TGTGCCAGCAGGCAACAGGGGAATAATTCACCCCTCCACTTT.

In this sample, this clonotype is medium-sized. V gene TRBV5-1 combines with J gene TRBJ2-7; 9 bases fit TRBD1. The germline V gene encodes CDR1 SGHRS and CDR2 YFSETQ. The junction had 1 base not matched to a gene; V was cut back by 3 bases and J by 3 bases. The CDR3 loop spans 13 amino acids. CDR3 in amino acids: CASSWTGVYEQYF. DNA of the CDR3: TGCGCCAGCAGCTGGACAGGGGTCTACGAGCAGTACTTC.

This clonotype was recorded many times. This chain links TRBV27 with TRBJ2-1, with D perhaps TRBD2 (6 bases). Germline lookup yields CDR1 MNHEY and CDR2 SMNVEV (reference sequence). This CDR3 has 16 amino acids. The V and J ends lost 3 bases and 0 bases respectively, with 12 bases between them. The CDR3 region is CASSLEGQSSYNEQFF. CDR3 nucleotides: TGTGCCAGCAGTTTGGAGGGGCAAAGCTCCTACAATGAGCAGTTCTTC.

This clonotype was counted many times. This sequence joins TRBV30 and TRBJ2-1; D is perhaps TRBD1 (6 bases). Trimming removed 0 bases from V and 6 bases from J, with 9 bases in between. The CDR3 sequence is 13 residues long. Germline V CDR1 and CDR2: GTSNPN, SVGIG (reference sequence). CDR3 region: CAWSVTGRNEQFF. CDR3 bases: TGTGCCTGGAGTGTAACAGGGCGCAATGAGCAGTTCTTC.

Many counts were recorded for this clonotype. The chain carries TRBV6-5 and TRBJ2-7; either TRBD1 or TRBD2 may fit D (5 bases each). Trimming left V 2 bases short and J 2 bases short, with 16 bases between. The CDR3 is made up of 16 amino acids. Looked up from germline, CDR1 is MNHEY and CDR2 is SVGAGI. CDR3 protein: CASSYDWGLGAYEQYF. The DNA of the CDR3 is TGTGCCAGCAGTTACGATTGGGGCTTGGGAGCCTACGAGCAGTACTTC.

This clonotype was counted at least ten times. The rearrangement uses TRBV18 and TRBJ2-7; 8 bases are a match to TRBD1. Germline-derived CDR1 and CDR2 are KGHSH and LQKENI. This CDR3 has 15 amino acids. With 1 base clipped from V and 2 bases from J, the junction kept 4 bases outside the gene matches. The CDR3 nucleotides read TGTGCCAGCTCACCACAACAGGGGGTGACCTACGAGCAGTACTTC. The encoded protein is CASSPQQGVTYEQYF.

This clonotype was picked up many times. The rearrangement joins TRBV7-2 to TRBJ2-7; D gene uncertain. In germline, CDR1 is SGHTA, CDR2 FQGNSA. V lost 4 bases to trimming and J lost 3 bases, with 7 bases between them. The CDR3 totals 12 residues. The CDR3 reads CASSSYSYEQYF. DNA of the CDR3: TGTGCCAGCAGCTCCTACAGCTACGAGCAGTACTTC.

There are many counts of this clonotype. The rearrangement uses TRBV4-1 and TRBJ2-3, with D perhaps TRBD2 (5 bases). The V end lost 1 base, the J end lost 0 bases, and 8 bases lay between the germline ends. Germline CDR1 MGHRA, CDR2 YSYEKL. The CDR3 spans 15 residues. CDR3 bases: TGCGCCAGCAGCCAAGTCGAGCGGAGCACAGATACGCAGTATTTT. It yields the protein CASSQVERSTDTQYF.

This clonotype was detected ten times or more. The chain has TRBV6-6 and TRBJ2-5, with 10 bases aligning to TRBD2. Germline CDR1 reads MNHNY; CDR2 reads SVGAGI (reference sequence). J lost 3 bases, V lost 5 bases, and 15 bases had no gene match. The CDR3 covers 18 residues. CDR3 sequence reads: CASSHPGLASRYKETQYF. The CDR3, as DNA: TGTGCCAGCAGTCATCCGGGACTAGCGAGTCGATATAAAGAGACCCAGTACTTC.

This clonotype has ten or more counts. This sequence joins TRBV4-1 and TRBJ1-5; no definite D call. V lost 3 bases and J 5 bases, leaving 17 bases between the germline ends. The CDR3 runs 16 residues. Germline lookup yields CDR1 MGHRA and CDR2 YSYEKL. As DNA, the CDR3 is TGCGCCAGCAGCCAGGACGGGTCCTTAGGGCATCAGCCCCAGCATTTT. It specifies CASSQDGSLGHQPQHF.

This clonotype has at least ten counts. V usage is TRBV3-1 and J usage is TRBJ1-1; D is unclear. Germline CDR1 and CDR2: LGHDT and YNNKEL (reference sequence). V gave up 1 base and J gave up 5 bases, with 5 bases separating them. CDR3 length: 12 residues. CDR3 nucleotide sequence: TGTGCCAGCAGCCAAGTGAGGACTGAAGCTTTCTTT. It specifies CASSQVRTEAFF.

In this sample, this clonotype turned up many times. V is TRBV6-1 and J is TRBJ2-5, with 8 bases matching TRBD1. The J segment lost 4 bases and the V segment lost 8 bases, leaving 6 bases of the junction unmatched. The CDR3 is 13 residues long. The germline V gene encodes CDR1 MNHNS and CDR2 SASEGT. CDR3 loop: CASRQGSAETQYF. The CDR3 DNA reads TGTGCCAGCCGACAGGGGTCGGCAGAGACCCAGTACTTC.